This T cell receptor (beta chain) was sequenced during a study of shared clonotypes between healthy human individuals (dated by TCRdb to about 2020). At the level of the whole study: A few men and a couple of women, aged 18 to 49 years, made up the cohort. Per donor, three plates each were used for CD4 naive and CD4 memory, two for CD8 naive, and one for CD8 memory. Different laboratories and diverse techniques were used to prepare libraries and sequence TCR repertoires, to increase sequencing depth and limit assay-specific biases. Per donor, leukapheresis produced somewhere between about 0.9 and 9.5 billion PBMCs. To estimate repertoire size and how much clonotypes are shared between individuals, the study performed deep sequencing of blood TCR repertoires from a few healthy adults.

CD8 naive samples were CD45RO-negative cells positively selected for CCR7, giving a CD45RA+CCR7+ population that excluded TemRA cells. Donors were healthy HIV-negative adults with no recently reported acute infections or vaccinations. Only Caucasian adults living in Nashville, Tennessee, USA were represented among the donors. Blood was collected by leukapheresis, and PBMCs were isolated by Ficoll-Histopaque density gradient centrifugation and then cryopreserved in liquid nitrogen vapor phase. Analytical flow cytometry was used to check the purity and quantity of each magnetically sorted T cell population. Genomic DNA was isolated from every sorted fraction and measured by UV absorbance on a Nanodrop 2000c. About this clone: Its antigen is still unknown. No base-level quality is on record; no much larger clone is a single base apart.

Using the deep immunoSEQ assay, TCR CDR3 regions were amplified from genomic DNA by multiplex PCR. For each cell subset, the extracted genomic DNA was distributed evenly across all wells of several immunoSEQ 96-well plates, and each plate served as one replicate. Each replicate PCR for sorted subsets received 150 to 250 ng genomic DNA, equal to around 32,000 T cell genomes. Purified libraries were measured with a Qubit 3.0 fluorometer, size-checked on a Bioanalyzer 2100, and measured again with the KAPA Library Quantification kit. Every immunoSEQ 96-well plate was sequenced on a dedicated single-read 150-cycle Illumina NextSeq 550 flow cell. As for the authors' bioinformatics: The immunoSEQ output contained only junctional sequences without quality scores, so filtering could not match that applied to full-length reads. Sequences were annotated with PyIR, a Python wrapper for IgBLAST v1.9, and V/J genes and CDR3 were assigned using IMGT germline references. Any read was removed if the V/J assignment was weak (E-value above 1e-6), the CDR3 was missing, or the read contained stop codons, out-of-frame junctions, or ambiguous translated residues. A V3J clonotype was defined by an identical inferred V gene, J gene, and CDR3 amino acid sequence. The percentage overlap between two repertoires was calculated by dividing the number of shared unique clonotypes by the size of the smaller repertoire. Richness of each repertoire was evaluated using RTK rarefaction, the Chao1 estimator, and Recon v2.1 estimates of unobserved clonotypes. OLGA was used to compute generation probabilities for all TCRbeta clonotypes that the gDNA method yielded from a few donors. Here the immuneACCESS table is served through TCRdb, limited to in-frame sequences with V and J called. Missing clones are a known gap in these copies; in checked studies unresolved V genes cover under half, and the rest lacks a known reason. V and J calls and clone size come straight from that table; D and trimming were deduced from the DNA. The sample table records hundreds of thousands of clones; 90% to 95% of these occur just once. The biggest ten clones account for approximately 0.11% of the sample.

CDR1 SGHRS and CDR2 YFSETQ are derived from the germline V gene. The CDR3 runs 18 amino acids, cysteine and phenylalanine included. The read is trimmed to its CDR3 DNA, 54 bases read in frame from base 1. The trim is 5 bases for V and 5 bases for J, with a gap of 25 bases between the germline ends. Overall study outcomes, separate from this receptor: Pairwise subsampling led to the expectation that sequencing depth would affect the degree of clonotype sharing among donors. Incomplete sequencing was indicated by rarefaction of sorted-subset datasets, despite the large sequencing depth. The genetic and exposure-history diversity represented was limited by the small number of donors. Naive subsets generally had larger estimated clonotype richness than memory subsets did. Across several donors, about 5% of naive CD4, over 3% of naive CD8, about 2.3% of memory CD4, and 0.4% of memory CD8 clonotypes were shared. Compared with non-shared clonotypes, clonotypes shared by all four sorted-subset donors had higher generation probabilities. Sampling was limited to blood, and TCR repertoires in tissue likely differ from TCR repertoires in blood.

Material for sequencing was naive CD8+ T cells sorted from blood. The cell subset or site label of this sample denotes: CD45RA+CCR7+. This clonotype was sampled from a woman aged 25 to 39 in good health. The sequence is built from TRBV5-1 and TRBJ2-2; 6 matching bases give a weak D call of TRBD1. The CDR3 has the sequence CASRLTIRVQGHTGELFF. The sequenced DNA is TGCGCCAGCAGACTGACTATTCGGGTGCAGGGACATACCGGGGAGCTGTTTTTT.